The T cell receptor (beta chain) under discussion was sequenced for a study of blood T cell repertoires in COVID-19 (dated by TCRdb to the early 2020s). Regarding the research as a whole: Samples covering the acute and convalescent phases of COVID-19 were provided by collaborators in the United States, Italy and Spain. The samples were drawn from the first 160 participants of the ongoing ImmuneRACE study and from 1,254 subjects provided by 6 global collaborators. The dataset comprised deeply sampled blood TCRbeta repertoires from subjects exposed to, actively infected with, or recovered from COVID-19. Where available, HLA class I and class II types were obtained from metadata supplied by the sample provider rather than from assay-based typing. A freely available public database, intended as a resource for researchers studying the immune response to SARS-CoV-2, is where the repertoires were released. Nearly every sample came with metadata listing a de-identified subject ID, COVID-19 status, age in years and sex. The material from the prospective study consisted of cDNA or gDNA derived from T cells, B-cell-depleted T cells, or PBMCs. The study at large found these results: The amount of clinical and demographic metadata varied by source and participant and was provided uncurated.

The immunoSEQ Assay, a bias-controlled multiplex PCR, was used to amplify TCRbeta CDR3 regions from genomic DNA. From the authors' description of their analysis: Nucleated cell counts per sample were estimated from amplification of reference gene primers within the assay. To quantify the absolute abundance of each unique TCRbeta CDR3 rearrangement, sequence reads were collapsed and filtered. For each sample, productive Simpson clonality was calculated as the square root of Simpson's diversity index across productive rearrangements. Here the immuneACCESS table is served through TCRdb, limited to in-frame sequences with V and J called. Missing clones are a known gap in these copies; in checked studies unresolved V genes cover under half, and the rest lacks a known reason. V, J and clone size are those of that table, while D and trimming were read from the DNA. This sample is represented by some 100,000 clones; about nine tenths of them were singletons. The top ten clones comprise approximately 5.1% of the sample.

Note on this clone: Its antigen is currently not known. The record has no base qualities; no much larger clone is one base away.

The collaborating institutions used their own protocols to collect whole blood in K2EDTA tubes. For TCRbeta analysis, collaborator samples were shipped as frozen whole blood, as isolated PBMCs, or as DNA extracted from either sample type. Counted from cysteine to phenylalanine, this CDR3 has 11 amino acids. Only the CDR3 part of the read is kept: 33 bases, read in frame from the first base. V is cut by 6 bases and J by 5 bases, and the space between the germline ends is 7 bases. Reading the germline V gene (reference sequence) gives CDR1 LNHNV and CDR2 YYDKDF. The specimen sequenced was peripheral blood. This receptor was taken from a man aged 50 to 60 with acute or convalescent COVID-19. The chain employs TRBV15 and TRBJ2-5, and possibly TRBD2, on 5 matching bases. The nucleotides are TGTGCCACCAGGGAGGTTGAGACCCAGTACTTC. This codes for CATREVETQYF.